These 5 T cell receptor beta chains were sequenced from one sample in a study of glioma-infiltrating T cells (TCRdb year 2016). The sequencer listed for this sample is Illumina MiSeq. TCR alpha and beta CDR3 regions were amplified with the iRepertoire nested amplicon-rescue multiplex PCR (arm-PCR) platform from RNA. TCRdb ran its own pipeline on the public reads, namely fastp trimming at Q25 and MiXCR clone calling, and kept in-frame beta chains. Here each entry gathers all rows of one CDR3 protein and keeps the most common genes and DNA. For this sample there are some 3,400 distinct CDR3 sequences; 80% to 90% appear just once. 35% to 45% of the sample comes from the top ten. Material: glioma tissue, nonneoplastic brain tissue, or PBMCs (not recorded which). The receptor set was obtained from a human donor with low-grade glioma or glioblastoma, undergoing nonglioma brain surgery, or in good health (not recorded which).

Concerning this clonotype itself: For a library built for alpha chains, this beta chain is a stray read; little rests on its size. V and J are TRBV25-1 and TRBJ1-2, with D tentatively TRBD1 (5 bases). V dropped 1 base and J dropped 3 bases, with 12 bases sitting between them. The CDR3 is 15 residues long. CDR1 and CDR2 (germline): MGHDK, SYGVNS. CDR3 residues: CASSEWGSGDYGYTF. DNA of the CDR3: TGTGCCAGCAGTGAATGGGGGTCGGGGGACTATGGCTACACCTTC.

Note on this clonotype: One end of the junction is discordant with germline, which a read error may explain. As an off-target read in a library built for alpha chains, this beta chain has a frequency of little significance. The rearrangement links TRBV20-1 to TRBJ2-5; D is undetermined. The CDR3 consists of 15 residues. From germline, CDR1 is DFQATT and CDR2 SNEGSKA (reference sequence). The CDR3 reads CSARGLGLYQGTQYF. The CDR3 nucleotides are TGCAGTGCTAGGGGCTTGGGATTGTACCAAGGGACCCAGTACTTC.

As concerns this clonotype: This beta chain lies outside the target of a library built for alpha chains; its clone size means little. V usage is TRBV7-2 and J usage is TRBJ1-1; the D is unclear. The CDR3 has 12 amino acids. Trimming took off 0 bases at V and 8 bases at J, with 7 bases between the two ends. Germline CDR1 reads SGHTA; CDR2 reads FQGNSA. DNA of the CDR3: TGTGCCAGCAGCTTAGCCCACGCGGAAGCTTTCTTT. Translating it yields CASSLAHAEAFF.

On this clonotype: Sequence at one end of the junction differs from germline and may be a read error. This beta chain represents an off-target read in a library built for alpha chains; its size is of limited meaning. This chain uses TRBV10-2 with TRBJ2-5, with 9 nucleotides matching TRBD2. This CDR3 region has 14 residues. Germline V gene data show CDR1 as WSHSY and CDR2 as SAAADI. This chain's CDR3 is CASSAAGGPETQYF. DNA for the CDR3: TGTGCCAGCAGCGCGGCGGGAGGGCCTGAGACCCAGTACTTC.

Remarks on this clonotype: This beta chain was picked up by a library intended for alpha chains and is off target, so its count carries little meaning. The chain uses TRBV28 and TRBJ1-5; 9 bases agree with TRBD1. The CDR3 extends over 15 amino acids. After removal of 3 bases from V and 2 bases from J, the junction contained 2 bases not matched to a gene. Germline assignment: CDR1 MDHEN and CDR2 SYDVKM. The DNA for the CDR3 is TGTGCCAGCAGTTTGGGACAGGGTGGCAATCAGCCCCAGCATTTT. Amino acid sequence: CASSLGQGGNQPQHF.